This entry describes one T cell receptor beta chain. The sample is drawn from a study of blood T cell repertoires in COVID-19. At the level of the study: Specimens from acute and convalescent COVID-19 originated in the United States, Italy and Spain. PBMCs, B-cell-depleted T cells, or T cells were the source of the cDNA or gDNA that made up the material.

The authors' processing: Reference gene primers were amplified, and this amplification served to estimate nucleated cell counts. The method was immunoSEQ multiplex PCR; TCRdb's version includes in-frame clones alone and lacks a portion of them. That table supplies the V and J calls and clone size; D and trimming were determined from the DNA. This repertoire shows 200,000 or so clones, roughly 87% found once; its top ten account for around 6.5%. The CDR3 is 14 residues long. In germline, CDR1 is MDHEN, CDR2 SYDVKM. V lost 8 bases and J lost 5; bases outside the gene matches: 9. V and J are TRBV28 and TRBJ1-2; 9 bases are a match to TRBD1. The TCR sequence derives from a woman between 40 and 55 years old with acute or convalescent COVID-19. The sample taken for sequencing was peripheral blood. The CDR3 loop reads CASGGQGDSYGYTF. The CDR3 region has the DNA TGTGCCAGCGGGGGACAGGGCGATTCTTATGGCTACACCTTC.